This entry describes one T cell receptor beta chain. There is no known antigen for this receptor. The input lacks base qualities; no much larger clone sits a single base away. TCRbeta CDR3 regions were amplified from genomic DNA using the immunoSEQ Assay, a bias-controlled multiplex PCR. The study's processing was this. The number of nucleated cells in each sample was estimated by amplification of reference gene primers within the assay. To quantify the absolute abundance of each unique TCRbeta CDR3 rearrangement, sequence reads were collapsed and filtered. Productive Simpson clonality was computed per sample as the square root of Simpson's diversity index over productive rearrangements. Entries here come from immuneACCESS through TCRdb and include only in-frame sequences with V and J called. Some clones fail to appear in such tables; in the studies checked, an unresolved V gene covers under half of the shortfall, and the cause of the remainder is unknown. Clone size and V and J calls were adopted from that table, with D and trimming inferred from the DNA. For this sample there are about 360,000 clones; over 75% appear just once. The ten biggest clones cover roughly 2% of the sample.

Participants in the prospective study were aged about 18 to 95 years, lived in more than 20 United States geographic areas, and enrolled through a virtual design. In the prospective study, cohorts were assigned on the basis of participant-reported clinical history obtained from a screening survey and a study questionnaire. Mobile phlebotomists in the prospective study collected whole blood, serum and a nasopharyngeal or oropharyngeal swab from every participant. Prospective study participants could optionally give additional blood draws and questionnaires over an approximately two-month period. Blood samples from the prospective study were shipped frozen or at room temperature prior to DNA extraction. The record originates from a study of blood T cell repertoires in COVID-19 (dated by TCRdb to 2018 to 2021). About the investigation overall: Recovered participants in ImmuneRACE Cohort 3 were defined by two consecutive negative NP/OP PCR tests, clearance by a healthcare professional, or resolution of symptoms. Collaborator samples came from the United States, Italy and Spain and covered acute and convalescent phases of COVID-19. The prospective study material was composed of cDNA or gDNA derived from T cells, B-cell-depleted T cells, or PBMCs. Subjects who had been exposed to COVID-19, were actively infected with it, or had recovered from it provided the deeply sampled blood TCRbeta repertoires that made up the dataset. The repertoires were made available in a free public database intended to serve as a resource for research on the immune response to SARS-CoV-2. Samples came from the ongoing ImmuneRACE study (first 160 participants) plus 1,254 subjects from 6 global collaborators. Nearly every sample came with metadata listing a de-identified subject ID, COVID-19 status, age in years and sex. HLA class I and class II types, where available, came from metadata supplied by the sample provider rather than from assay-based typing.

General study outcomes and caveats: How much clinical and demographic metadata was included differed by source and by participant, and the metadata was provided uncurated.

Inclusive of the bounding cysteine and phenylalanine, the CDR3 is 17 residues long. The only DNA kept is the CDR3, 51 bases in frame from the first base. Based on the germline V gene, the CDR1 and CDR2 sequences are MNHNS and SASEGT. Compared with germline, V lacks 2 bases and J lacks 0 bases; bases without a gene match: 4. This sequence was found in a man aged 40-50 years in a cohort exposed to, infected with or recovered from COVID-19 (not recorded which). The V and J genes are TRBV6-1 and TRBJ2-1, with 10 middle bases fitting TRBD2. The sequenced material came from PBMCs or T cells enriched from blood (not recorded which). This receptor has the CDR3 CASSEKSSGSSYNEQFF. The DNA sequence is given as TGTGCCAGCAGTGAAAAGTCTAGCGGGAGCTCCTACAATGAGCAGTTCTTC.